Listed below are T cell receptor beta chains from one sample, sequenced in a study of T-cell memory formation after mild COVID-19. TCRdb analysed the 5' RACE reads with MiXCR anew, one entry per CDR3 protein. The table lists about 250,000 distinct CDR3 sequences, roughly 15% of them singletons. Sequencing was carried out using PBMCs or a T cell subset sorted from them (not recorded which). All receptors come from an adult woman who had mild COVID-19 (a few samples of this study predate the infection). Cell type and time point are not known. The CDR3 runs from the conserved cysteine through the conserved F or W. Fields, in order: clone size, D gene, V gene, J gene, CDR3 DNA, CDR3 protein. A D gene is named only where the DNA matches it firmly. A clone size is listed for some rows: how often the clone was seen (once, few, many), or a class if it is expanded.

medium-sized,NA,TRBV7-8,TRBJ2-3,TGTGCCAGCAGCTTAGCGCACTACACGCAGTATTTT,CASSLAHYTQYF
many,TRBD2,TRBV6-2/TRBV6-3,TRBJ2-7,TGTGCCAGCAGTTATGCCAGCGGGAGGGCCCAGTACTTC,CASSYASGRAQYF
few,TRBD2,TRBV10-3,TRBJ2-3,TGTGCCATACGGACTAGCGGGAGCACAGATACGCAGTATTTT,CAIRTSGSTDTQYF
NA,TRBD1,TRBV12-3/TRBV12-4,TRBJ1-1,TGTGCCAGCAGTTTTGGGGACAGCACTGAAGCTTTCTTT,CASSFGDSTEAFF
NA,NA,TRBV7-2,TRBJ2-7,TGTGCCAGCAGCTTAAGGATCCCAGCGGAAACCTCCTACGAGCAGTACTTC,CASSLRIPAETSYEQYF
NA,TRBD1,TRBV29-1,TRBJ2-5,TGCAGCGTTTCCGACAGGGGGGAGACCCAGTACTTC,CSVSDRGETQYF
few,TRBD1,TRBV6-5,TRBJ1-2,TGTGCCAGCAGAGGAACAGGGGGGAGCGGCTACACCTTC,CASRGTGGSGYTF
NA,NA,TRBV10-3,TRBJ1-1,TGTGCCATCAGTGAGGGTCCCCAACGGGTGATGAACACTGAAGCTTTCTTT,CAISEGPQRVMNTEAFF
NA,TRBD1,TRBV27,TRBJ2-7,TGTGCCAGCAGACCGAGGGCTGGACAGGGATCCTACGAGCAGTACTTC,CASRPRAGQGSYEQYF
NA,TRBD2,TRBV4-1,TRBJ2-5,TGCGCCAGCAGCCAGCATACTAGCGGGGCAGGGCAAGAGACCCAGTACTTC,CASSQHTSGAGQETQYF
NA,NA,TRBV5-1,TRBJ1-1,TGCGCCAGCAGCTCCTTGAGTGTCACTGAAGCTTTCTTT,CASSSLSVTEAFF
few,NA,TRBV20-1,TRBJ2-7,TGCAGTGCTAGTGGAACAGGGGAGCGGGTAAGCTACGAGCAGTACTTC,CSASGTGERVSYEQYF
many,TRBD2,TRBV27,TRBJ2-5,TGTGCCAGCAGCCCTTGGACTAGCGGCCAAGAGACCCAGTACTTC,CASSPWTSGQETQYF
NA,NA,TRBV20-1,TRBJ1-1,TGCAGTGCTAGGAGCACTGAAGCTTTCTTT,CSARSTEAFF
NA,TRBD2,TRBV9,TRBJ2-5,TGTGCCAGCAGCGTAGAACTAGCGGGGGCCCAAGAGACCCAGTACTTC,CASSVELAGAQETQYF
NA,TRBD2,TRBV12-3/TRBV12-4,TRBJ2-1,TGTGCCAGCAGTTTAGGACTAGCGGGAGTTGAGGAGCAGTTCTTC,CASSLGLAGVEEQFF
NA,TRBD2,TRBV5-1,TRBJ2-1,TGCGCCAGCAGCTTTAGCGGGACCCCTGGGGATGAGCAGTTCTTC,CASSFSGTPGDEQFF
NA,NA,TRBV5-1,TRBJ2-1,TGCGCCAGCAGCTCGCGGACAAGCTACAATGAGCAGTTCTTC,CASSSRTSYNEQFF
many,NA,TRBV6-5,TRBJ2-3,TGTGCCAGCAGTCGGCTAGATACGCAGTATTTT,CASSRLDTQYF
few,NA,TRBV3-1,TRBJ1-3,TGTGCCAGCAGCCAACGAGCGGGAAACACCATATATTTT,CASSQRAGNTIYF
NA,NA,TRBV7-6,TRBJ2-4,TGTGCCAGCAGCCCTTGGGGGGCGGGAAACATTCAGTACTTC,CASSPWGAGNIQYF
few,NA,TRBV7-3,TRBJ2-1,TGTGCCAGCAGCGCCTTTTCCTTTGAGCAGTTCTTC,CASSAFSFEQFF
NA,NA,TRBV15,TRBJ1-6,TGTGCCACCACCACGAGGCAGGACTCCTATAATTCACCCCTCCACTTT,CATTTRQDSYNSPLHF
NA,NA,TRBV5-6,TRBJ2-7,TGTGCCAGCAGCTTGGGGGGCACCCTGACCTACGAGCAGTACTTC,CASSLGGTLTYEQYF
NA,NA,TRBV6-2/TRBV6-3,TRBJ1-5,TGTGCCAGCAGCCCCCACGGCAATCAGCCCCAGCATTTT,CASSPHGNQPQHF